This T cell receptor beta chain was identified in a study of blood T cell repertoires in COVID-19 (dated by TCRdb to 2019 to 2021). Notes on the research overall: Collaborator samples came from the United States, Italy and Spain and covered acute and convalescent phases of COVID-19. The prospective study material was composed of cDNA or gDNA derived from T cells, B-cell-depleted T cells, or PBMCs. Subjects who had been exposed to COVID-19, were actively infected with it, or had recovered from it provided the deeply sampled blood TCRbeta repertoires that made up the dataset. The repertoires were released in a freely available public database intended as a resource for research on the immune response to SARS-CoV-2. Samples came from the ongoing ImmuneRACE study (first 160 participants) plus 1,254 subjects from 6 global collaborators. Sample metadata almost always included a de-identified subject ID, COVID-19 status, age in years and sex. Where available, HLA class I and class II types were taken from metadata supplied by the sample provider and were not determined by assay-based typing.

Each collaborating institution followed its own protocols to collect whole blood in K2EDTA tubes. For TCRbeta analysis, collaborator samples were shipped as frozen whole blood, as isolated PBMCs, or as DNA extracted from either sample type. With respect to this clone: Its antigen is currently not known. No clone much larger than this one lies a single base away; base qualities are absent.

Study-wide conclusions, independent of this receptor: How much clinical and demographic metadata was included differed by source and by participant, and the metadata was provided uncurated.

CDR1 and CDR2 are read off the germline V gene as MGHRA and YSYEKL. From the cysteine through the phenylalanine, the CDR3 covers 16 amino acids. Just CDR3 DNA is preserved here, 48 bases in frame from base 1. A distance of 10 bases separates the germline ends of V and J, which lose 0 bases and 1 base respectively. TCRbeta CDR3 regions were amplified from genomic DNA using the immunoSEQ Assay, a bias-controlled multiplex PCR. On the authors' methods: Nucleated cell counts per sample were estimated from amplification of reference gene primers within the assay. To quantify the absolute abundance of each unique TCRbeta CDR3 rearrangement, sequence reads were collapsed and filtered. For each sample, productive Simpson clonality was calculated by taking the square root of Simpson's diversity index across productive rearrangements. The source is immuneACCESS, and TCRdb retained only in-frame sequences with V and J called. Part of the clones is not carried over; for the studies checked, unresolved V genes explain less than half of this, and the remainder is unexplained. V and J calls and clone size are as listed in that table; D and trimming were resolved from the DNA. The sample yields over 400,000 clones; 86% were counted once. The biggest ten clones account for roughly 1.4% of the sample.

This receptor was obtained from a woman aged 30 to 39 with active or convalescent COVID-19. The rearranged chain carries TRBV4-1 and TRBJ1-5, with the D gene too uncertain to name. The sample taken for sequencing was peripheral blood. The nucleotide sequence reads as follows: TGCGCCAGCAGCCAAGATGGAGACGTGAGCAATCAGCCCCAGCATTTT. Its protein product is CASSQDGDVSNQPQHF.